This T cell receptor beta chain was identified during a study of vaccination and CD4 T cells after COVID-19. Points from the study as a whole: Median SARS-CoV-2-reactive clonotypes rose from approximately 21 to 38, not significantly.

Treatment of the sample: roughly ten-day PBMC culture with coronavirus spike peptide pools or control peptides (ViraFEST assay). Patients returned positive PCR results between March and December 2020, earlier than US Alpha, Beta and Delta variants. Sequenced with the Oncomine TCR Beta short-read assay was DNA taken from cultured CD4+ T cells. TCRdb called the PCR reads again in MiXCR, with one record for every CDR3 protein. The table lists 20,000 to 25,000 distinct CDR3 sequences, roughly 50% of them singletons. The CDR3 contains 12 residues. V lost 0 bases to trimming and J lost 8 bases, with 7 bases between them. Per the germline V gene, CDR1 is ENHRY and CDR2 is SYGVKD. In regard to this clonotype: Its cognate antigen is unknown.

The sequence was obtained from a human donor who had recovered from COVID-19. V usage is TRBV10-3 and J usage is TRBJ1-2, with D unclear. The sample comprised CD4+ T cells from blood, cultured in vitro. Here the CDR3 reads CAISESVGGYTF. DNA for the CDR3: TGTGCCATCAGTGAGTCCGTTGGAGGCTACACCTTC.